This is a list of T cell receptor beta chains from one sample in a study of blood T cell repertoires in COVID-19. Clones were sequenced by immunoSEQ multiplex PCR, and TCRdb holds only the in-frame ones, with some missing. The repertoire holds 50,000 to 65,000 clones, around 88% seen once, with around 5% in the top ten. Material: peripheral blood. These receptors all stem from a man aged 55 to 70 with acute or convalescent COVID-19. CDR3s include the opening cysteine and the closing phenylalanine or tryptophan. The D gene is left open where the match is weak. A row's size may be missing; if present it is once, few, many or a size class.

j_call,d_call,clone_size,v_call,cdr3_nt,cdr3_aa
TRBJ2-7,-,-,TRBV21-1,TGTGCCAGCAACCGGGACAGGGTAAACTACGAGCAGTACTTC,CASNRDRVNYEQYF
TRBJ2-7,TRBD2,-,TRBV3-1/TRBV3-2,TGTGCCAGCAGCCTGACTAGCGGGTTCACCTACGAGCAGTACTTC,CASSLTSGFTYEQYF
TRBJ2-1,-,once,TRBV2,TGTGCCAGCAGTGACCGTGTCAATGAGCAGTTCTTC,CASSDRVNEQFF
TRBJ1-4,TRBD1,-,TRBV9,TGTGCCAGCAGCCCCCGGACAGGGACTAATGAAAAACTGTTTTTT,CASSPRTGTNEKLFF
TRBJ2-1,TRBD2,-,TRBV28,TGTGCCGCATTGCCTGGGACTAGCGGGTATAAGAGCTCCTACAATGAGCAGTTCTTC,CAALPGTSGYKSSYNEQFF
TRBJ1-2,TRBD1,-,TRBV19,TGTGCCAGTAGTAATCGGGACAGGGGTGGCTACACCTTC,CASSNRDRGGYTF
TRBJ1-5,-,-,TRBV5-5,TGTGCCAGCAGCTCTTTTTCCCTCAATCAGCCCCAGCATTTT,CASSSFSLNQPQHF
TRBJ2-3,-,few,TRBV7-6,TGTGCCAGCAGCTTAGGAGTGAAGTCCGGGTGGTCAAGGAGGTCAGATACGCAGTATTTT,CASSLGVKSGWSRRSDTQYF
TRBJ2-7,TRBD2,-,TRBV5-5,TGTGCCAGCAGCCCTCCCTCTAGCGGAACCTACGAGCAGTACTTC,CASSPPSSGTYEQYF
TRBJ1-2,-,-,TRBV30,TGTGCCTGGAGTGTTGCAGGGGCTAATGGCTACACCTTC,CAWSVAGANGYTF
TRBJ2-1,TRBD1,-,TRBV7-3,TGTGCCAGCAGCCAAACAGGGGGCGAAGATGAGCAGTTCTTC,CASSQTGGEDEQFF
TRBJ1-2,TRBD1,-,TRBV19,TGTGCCAGTAGTATATGGCGACAAGGAAACAGGGGCTATGGCTACACCTTC,CASSIWRQGNRGYGYTF
TRBJ2-3,TRBD2,-,TRBV28,TGTGCCAGCAACCCTTTCGGGGCTAGCGGTACCACAGATACGCAGTATTTT,CASNPFGASGTTDTQYF
TRBJ2-7,TRBD2,once,TRBV4-2,TGTGCCAGCAGCCAAGATATGACTAGCGGGAAATACGAGCAGTACTTC,CASSQDMTSGKYEQYF
TRBJ1-1,TRBD1,-,TRBV10-2,TGCGCCAGCAGTGCCCGGGACAGGGGTTGGAACACTGAAGCTTTCTTT,CASSARDRGWNTEAFF
TRBJ1-6,TRBD1,-,TRBV6-5,TGTGCCAGCAGTTATTCGGCCAGGGGGAATTCACCCCTCCACTTT,CASSYSARGNSPLHF
TRBJ2-1,TRBD1,-,TRBV29-1,TGCAGCGGAGGGGGCGGCAGGGGGATGAATGAGCAGTTCTTC,CSGGGGRGMNEQFF
TRBJ1-2,-,-,TRBV24-1,TGTGCCACCAGTGATTCCGGGGTTTACTATGGCTACACCTTC,CATSDSGVYYGYTF
TRBJ2-1,-,-,TRBV5-6,TGTGCCAGCAGCCCTACTCCGAGCTCCTACAATGAGCAGTTCTTC,CASSPTPSSYNEQFF
TRBJ2-7,TRBD2,-,TRBV2,TGTGCCAGCAGTGAAGGGAGGGCGGGAGCCTACTACGAGCAGTACTTC,CASSEGRAGAYYEQYF
TRBJ1-4,-,-,TRBV15,TGTGCCACCAGCAGAGATCCGCGAGGATGGGATGAAAAACTGTTTTTT,CATSRDPRGWDEKLFF
TRBJ1-3,-,-,TRBV3-1/TRBV3-2,TGTGCCAGCAGCCCTAATGGAAACACCATATATTTT,CASSPNGNTIYF
TRBJ1-1,-,-,TRBV7-2,TGTGCCAGCAGCCCGCCGGGTTCCCCCCGGGCTTTCTTT,CASSPPGSPRAFF